The 27 T cell receptor beta chains below come from one sample, sequenced in a study of T cell responses to AZD1222 COVID-19 vaccine (dated by TCRdb to 2020 to 2022). The intended sense of this specimen's time point label: baseline before first vaccination. Library generation was performed with the immunoSEQ multiplex PCR assay. The immuneACCESS repertoire file appears here via TCRdb, limited to in-frame rearrangements. These files lack a portion of the clones; in checked studies, under half of the deficit traces to unresolved V genes, and the cause of the others is not known. This sample comprises about 140,000 clones, roughly 91% of them detected only once. The top ten clonotypes cover 5.1% of the sample. Sequenced here: peripheral blood, sampled on day 0 of AZD1222 vaccination. These receptors were collected from an adult in good health.

This rearrangement joins TRBV5-1 to TRBJ2-2; unclear D gene. Deletions cut 2 bases from V and 2 bases from J, with 13 bases between. The CDR3 is 16 amino acids. Germline-derived CDR1 and CDR2 are SGHRS and YFSETQ. CDR3 sequence reads: CASSLMSGDNTGELFF. The CDR3 DNA sequence: TGCGCCAGCAGCTTAATGTCAGGTGACAACACCGGGGAGCTGTTTTTT.

The chain joins TRBV29-1 to TRBJ2-7; TRBD2 aligns across 10 bases. The germline V gene encodes CDR1 SQVTM and CDR2 ANQGSEA. Losses at the gene ends were 4 bases for V and 7 bases for J; bases not matched to a gene: 16. This CDR3 is 16 amino acids long. The chain's CDR3 is CSVAPGTSALGVEQYF. CDR3 sequence (DNA): TGCAGCGTTGCTCCCGGGACTAGCGCCCTCGGTGTTGAGCAGTACTTC.

The chain joins TRBV5-6 to TRBJ2-7; TRBD2 matches 14 bases. The ends lost 0 bases at V and 5 bases at J; junction bases unmatched: 4. Germline CDR1 is SGHDT and CDR2 is YYEEEE. There are 16 residues in the CDR3. CDR3 protein: CASSLGLAGGLHEQYF. CDR3 nucleotide sequence: TGTGCCAGCAGCTTGGGACTAGCGGGGGGGCTCCACGAGCAGTACTTC.

The chain carries TRBV5-4 and TRBJ1-2; 7 nucleotides agree with TRBD1. V trimming: 4 bases; J trimming: 8 bases; junction bases outside the gene matches: 8. This CDR3 contains 13 residues. The germline V gene has CDR1 SGHNT and CDR2 YYREEE (reference sequence). The CDR3 DNA sequence: TGTGCCAGCAGCCCCGACAGGGCTGGGGGCTACACCTTC. This codes for CASSPDRAGGYTF.

CDR3: CASSLAPQGNTEAFF. CDR3 sequence (DNA): TGCGCCAGCAGCTTGGCCCCACAGGGGAACACTGAAGCTTTCTTT. This sequence joins TRBV5-1 and TRBJ1-1; tentatively, D is TRBD1 (6 bases). V was pared by 0 bases and J by 1 base, with 10 bases between. The CDR3 covers 15 residues. Germline V gene sequence: CDR1 SGHRS, CDR2 YFSETQ.

The genes are TRBV3-1 (or the pseudogene TRBV3-2) and TRBJ2-1; TRBD1 is a possible D gene (6 bases). The CDR3 sequence is 12 residues long. The V end lost 5 bases, the J end lost 10 bases, and 12 bases lay between the germline ends. CDR1 and CDR2 (germline): LGHDT, YNNKEL (reference sequence). DNA for the CDR3: TGTGCCAGCAGCAAAACAGGGAACGAGCAGTTCTTC. Translation gives CASSKTGNEQFF.

V gene TRBV5-6 combines with J gene TRBJ1-3; D not resolved. The CDR3 loop spans 15 amino acids. From germline, CDR1 is SGHDT and CDR2 YYEEEE. Trimming cost V 5 bases and J 1 base, with 13 bases left between them. The CDR3 here is CASSTLRASGNTIYF. The CDR3 bases are TGTGCCAGCAGTACTCTAAGGGCGTCTGGAAACACCATATATTTT.

The chain combines TRBV11-1 with TRBJ2-7; weak D call: TRBD1 (5 bases). The ends were cut back, 6 bases at V and 3 bases at J, with 18 bases in the middle. Germline CDR1 SGHAT, CDR2 FQDESV (reference sequence). CDR3 length: 15 amino acids. DNA of the CDR3: TGTGCCAGCAGAACCGAGGACATGCCAAACTACGAGCAGTACTTC. Its protein product is CASRTEDMPNYEQYF.

This clone was picked up one time. The rearrangement links TRBV3-1 (or the pseudogene TRBV3-2) to TRBJ2-1; 8 nucleotides line up with TRBD2. From germline, CDR1 is LGHDT and CDR2 YNNKEL (reference sequence). Trimming at V came to 2 bases and at J to 5 bases, leaving 2 bases not matched to a gene. The CDR3 has 14 amino acids. CDR3 in amino acids: CASSQYGRDNEQFF. CDR3 sequence (DNA): TGTGCCAGCAGCCAATACGGGAGGGACAATGAGCAGTTCTTC.

This clone was picked up one time. This chain connects TRBV29-1 to TRBJ2-1, with a weak D call TRBD2 (5 bases). CDR1 and CDR2 (germline): SQVTM, ANQGSEA. The CDR3 runs 13 residues. Trimming took 5 bases from V and 0 from J, leaving 8 bases between them. The CDR3 loop is CSVSGSSYNEQFF. CDR3 coding DNA: TGCAGCGTTTCGGGGAGCTCCTACAATGAGCAGTTCTTC.

The rearrangement joins TRBV9 to TRBJ1-5, with 7 positions matching TRBD1. The V gene end was trimmed by 4 bases and the J gene end by 7 bases; junction bases not matched to a gene: 14. Germline CDR1 and CDR2: SGDLS and YYNGEE. This CDR3 comprises 16 residues. The CDR3 loop reads CASSPTEGANRQPQHF. The CDR3 DNA sequence: TGTGCCAGCAGCCCAACGGAGGGGGCGAATAGGCAGCCCCAGCATTTT. Together with reference TRBV9 and TRBJ1-5, the CDR3 gives the full variable domain: DSGVTQTPKHLITATGQRVTLRCSPRSGDLSVYWYQQSLDQGLQFLIQYYNGEERAKGNILERFSAQQFPDLHSELNLSSLELGDSALYFCASSPTEGANRQPQHFGDGTRLSIL.

The genes are TRBV19 and TRBJ1-2, with D possibly TRBD1 on 6 matching bases. V was clipped by 1 base and J by 1 base, with 13 bases between them. CDR3 length: 16 amino acids. Germline V lookup: CDR1 LNHDA, CDR2 SQIVND (reference sequence). This CDR3 reads CASSIADRPHNYGYTF. CDR3 bases: TGTGCCAGTAGTATAGCAGACAGGCCCCATAACTATGGCTACACCTTC.

As DNA, the CDR3 is TGTGCCAGCAGCTTAGGTGGCGGGGGGCCCCAAGAGACCCAGTACTTC. Its protein is CASSLGGGGPQETQYF. The chain uses TRBV13 and TRBJ2-5; 8 bases match TRBD2. CDR1 PRHDT and CDR2 FYEKMQ come from the germline V gene (reference sequence). J lost 1 base, V lost 0 bases, and 4 bases had no gene match. This CDR3 is 16 amino acids long.

The chain uses TRBV28 and TRBJ1-2; no clear D. Germline V lookup: CDR1 MDHEN, CDR2 SYDVKM. The CDR3 has 12 residues. V dropped 2 bases and J dropped 8 bases, with 9 bases sitting between them. The DNA for the CDR3 is TGTGCCAGCAGTTTACCAGATTACGGCTACACCTTC. It specifies CASSLPDYGYTF.

The chain joins TRBV5-1 to TRBJ2-7; perhaps TRBD2 as D (6 bases). Trimming removed 5 bases at V and 5 bases at J, with 14 bases between. The germline CDR1 and CDR2 sequences are SGHRS and YFSETQ. This CDR3 has 13 amino acids. CDR3 coding DNA: TGCGCCAGCAGTAGTCAGGGAGGTAACGAGCAGTACTTC. This translates into CASSSQGGNEQYF.

The V and J genes are TRBV5-1 and TRBJ2-7; unclear D gene. V lost 9 bases, J lost 5 bases, and 9 bases lay in between. This CDR3 spans 10 amino acids. Germline assignment: CDR1 SGHRS and CDR2 YFSETQ. Here the CDR3 reads CATTADEQYF. CDR3 nucleotide sequence: TGCGCCACGACCGCCGACGAGCAGTACTTC.

This rearrangement joins TRBV30 to TRBJ1-1, with D perhaps matching TRBD1 (5 bases). CDR3 length equals 13 residues. Germline V gives CDR1 GTSNPN, CDR2 SVGIG (reference sequence). V was shortened by 1 base and J by 5 bases, with 11 bases between the two germline ends. DNA for the CDR3: TGTGCCTGGAGTGGGACGGACACGACTGAAGCTTTCTTT. Residues: CAWSGTDTTEAFF. Drawing the rest from reference TRBV30 and TRBJ1-1, the complete variable domain is SQTIHQWPATLVQPVGSPLSLECTVEGTSNPNLYWYRQAAGRGLQLLFYSVGIGQISSEVPQNLSASRPQDRQFILSSKKLLLSDSGFYLCAWSGTDTTEAFFGQGTRLTVV.

The chain carries TRBV7-2 and TRBJ1-6; D gene unclear. Per the germline V gene, CDR1 is SGHTA and CDR2 is FQGNSA. This CDR3 has 14 residues. Trimming cost V 5 bases and J 0 bases, with 5 bases left between them. The CDR3 region has the DNA TGTGCCAGCAGCACGAGCTCCTATAATTCACCCCTCCACTTT. This translates into CASSTSSYNSPLHF.

This clone came up once. The V gene is TRBV7-9, the J gene TRBJ2-1; TRBD1 matches 8 bases. J lost 7 bases, V lost 6 bases, and 14 bases had no gene match. Germline V lookup: CDR1 SEHNR, CDR2 FQNEAQ (reference sequence). CDR3 length: 16 amino acids. The DNA for the CDR3 is TGTGCCAGCAGGTCGGGACAGGAGTTAACGAGGAATGAGCAGTTCTTC. Amino acid sequence: CASRSGQELTRNEQFF. Full variable domain (outside the CDR3, taken from reference TRBV7-9 and TRBJ2-1): DTGVSQNPRHKITKRGQNVTFRCDPISEHNRLYWYRQTLGQGPEFLTYFQNEAQLEKSRLLSDRFSAERPKGSFSTLEIQRTEQGDSAMYLCASRSGQELTRNEQFFGPGTRLTVL.

In regard to this clone: The same CDR3 can be traced to other DNA sequences in this sample. The CDR3, as DNA: TGTGCCAGCAGCTTAGGCGGGAACACTGAAGCTTTCTTT. Protein product: CASSLGGNTEAFF. The V call is TRBV11-3, the J call TRBJ1-1; D is undetermined. The CDR3 runs to 13 residues. The germline V gene encodes CDR1 SGHNT and CDR2 YENEEA. V lost 1 base, J lost 1 base, and 4 bases lay in between.

The chain carries TRBV5-1 and TRBJ1-1; D call uncertain. Germline values: CDR1 SGHRS, CDR2 YFSETQ. The V gene lost 0 bases and the J gene lost 1 base, with 13 bases spanning the gap. The CDR3 totals 16 residues. This CDR3 reads CASSLGRVGKNTEAFF. In nucleotides, the CDR3 is TGCGCCAGCAGCTTGGGTAGGGTGGGTAAGAACACTGAAGCTTTCTTT. The complete variable domain, with remaining parts taken from reference TRBV5-1 and TRBJ1-1, reads KAGVTQTPRYLIKTRGQQVTLSCSPISGHRSVSWYQQTPGQGLQFLFEYFSETQRNKGNFPGRFSGRQFSNSRSEMNVSTLELGDSALYLCASSLGRVGKNTEAFFGQGTRLTVV.

This clone has only a few counts. The chain has TRBV6-6 and TRBJ2-2; possibly TRBD1 for D (6 bases). The CDR3 consists of 16 residues. Germline V CDR1 and CDR2: MNHNY, SVGAGI (reference sequence). V lost 0 bases to trimming and J lost 6 bases, with 14 bases between them. CDR3: CASSYSDPGVAGELFF. The CDR3 DNA reads as TGTGCCAGCAGTTACTCGGACCCAGGGGTGGCCGGGGAGCTGTTTTTT.

The chain carries TRBV7-8 and TRBJ1-5; D is perhaps TRBD1 (6 bases). Germline CDR1 is SGHVS and CDR2 is FQNEAQ. V lost 2 bases to trimming and J lost 4 bases, with 9 bases between them. The CDR3 loop spans 14 amino acids. The CDR3 region is CASSLFRGNQPQHF. The CDR3 DNA is TGTGCCAGCAGCTTATTCAGGGGAAATCAGCCCCAGCATTTT.

This chain connects TRBV5-8 to TRBJ1-2; possibly TRBD1 for D (5 bases). CDR3 length equals 15 residues. Germline CDR1 SGHTS, CDR2 YDEGEE. The germline V and J ends were trimmed by 7 bases and 3 bases, with 19 bases remaining between them. The CDR3 DNA is TGTGCCAGCGGGCCCCGTTCCGGGACTTACTATGGCTACACCTTC. Residues: CASGPRSGTYYGYTF.

This clone was counted between two and nine times. The chain recombines TRBV7-9 with TRBJ1-1; a possible D gene is TRBD1 (6 bases). The CDR3 totals 15 residues. Per the germline V gene, CDR1 is SEHNR and CDR2 is FQNEAQ (reference sequence). V was shortened by 2 bases and J by 1 base, with 11 bases between the two germline ends. The CDR3, as DNA: TGTGCCAGCAGCTTAAGGCAGGGGACGAACACTGAAGCTTTCTTT. Its translation: CASSLRQGTNTEAFF.

The genes are TRBV23-1 and TRBJ1-1, with D possibly TRBD1 on 6 matching bases. TRBV23-1 falls under the ORF class, with uncertain function. The CDR3 contains 17 residues. The V and J ends lost 0 bases and 1 base respectively, with 15 bases between them. DNA for the CDR3: TGCGCCAGCAGTCAATCAACAGGGAGACCCCGGAACACTGAAGCTTTCTTT. Translated: CASSQSTGRPRNTEAFF.

The CDR3 nucleotides are TGTGCCAGCAGTTACTCCAAACAGGGGAACTATGGCTACACCTTC. Translation: CASSYSKQGNYGYTF. V is TRBV6-5 and J is TRBJ1-2; 7 bases agree with TRBD1. This CDR3 contains 15 residues. CDR1 and CDR2 from the germline V gene are MNHEY and SVGAGI. With V trimmed by 0 bases and J by 2 bases, 3 bases remained unmatched.